These T cell receptor beta chains were read from a single sample in a study of blood T cell repertoires in COVID-19. Measured with immunoSEQ multiplex PCR; TCRdb has only the in-frame clones, and not every one. The sample contains 70,000 to 100,000 clones, 70% to 90% of which appear only once. The specimen was peripheral blood. These receptors came from a man aged 45-65 years with COVID-19, enrolled during active disease. Both conserved end residues are part of each CDR3. Fields, in order: D gene, clone size, V gene, J gene, CDR3 DNA, CDR3 protein. A D gene is named only where the DNA matches it firmly. Part of the rows lack a size; the others show once, few, many or a class for expanded clones.

TRBD1	once	TRBV4-3	TRBJ2-5	TGCGCCAGCAGCCAAAACAGGGGGCAAGAGACCCAGTACTTC	CASSQNRGQETQYF
-	few	TRBV6-5	TRBJ1-4	TGTGCCAGCAGTTACTCTTATGGGCGGGCTAATGAAAAACTGTTTTTT	CASSYSYGRANEKLFF
-	-	TRBV5-4	TRBJ2-2	TGTGCCAGCAGTCCTACGGTGACCGGGGAGCTGTTTTTT	CASSPTVTGELFF
TRBD1	-	TRBV25-1	TRBJ1-2	TGTGCCAGCAGTGACTGGACAGGGATCTATGGCTACACCTTC	CASSDWTGIYGYTF
-	-	TRBV5-1	TRBJ2-5	TGCGCCAGCAGCTTGGCCAATGCGGTCCAAGAGACCCAGTACTTC	CASSLANAVQETQYF
-	-	TRBV6-5	TRBJ1-1	TGTGCCAGCAGCTATCCTAATTTGAACACTGAAGCTTTCTTT	CASSYPNLNTEAFF
TRBD1	-	TRBV5-6	TRBJ2-7	TGTGCCAGCAATACAAAGACCGGGACAGGGGGGTACTTC	CASNTKTGTGGYF
TRBD2	few	TRBV7-7	TRBJ2-5	TGTGCTAGCAGCCCGCAACCGGGGGGGCGGGAGACCCAGTACTTC	CASSPQPGGRETQYF
-	-	TRBV24-1	TRBJ2-1	TGTGCCACCAGTGATTCCTACAGGGCTTTTGAGCAGTTCTTC	CATSDSYRAFEQFF
TRBD2	-	TRBV19	TRBJ2-1	TGTGCCAGTAGTATTCCAAGACTAGCGGGGGGCACTGACAATGAGCAGTTCTTC	CASSIPRLAGGTDNEQFF
-	-	TRBV6-2/TRBV6-3	TRBJ2-7	TGTGCCAGCAGCACCACAGGCCCGGTCTACGAGCAGTACTTC	CASSTTGPVYEQYF
-	-	TRBV25-1	TRBJ1-5	TGTGCCAGCATCCCGAGGTCTAAAAATAATAGCAATCAGCCCCAGCATTTT	CASIPRSKNNSNQPQHF
TRBD1	-	TRBV28	TRBJ1-5	TGTGCCAGCCTGACAGGGGGCAATCAGCCCCAGCATTTT	CASLTGGNQPQHF
TRBD2	-	TRBV5-3	TRBJ2-3	TGTGCCAGAAGCTTGGCCCGGGCGGGGGGGCCTATCGCAGATACGCAGTATTTT	CARSLARAGGPIADTQYF
-	-	TRBV6-5	TRBJ1-2	TGTGCCAGCAGGCCAGGGTCGTCTGGCTACACCTTC	CASRPGSSGYTF